This T cell receptor beta chain was retrieved from a study of graft-versus-host responses after intestinal transplantation. The V and J ends lost 3 bases and 5 bases, in that order; junction bases with no gene match: 12. There are 16 residues in the CDR3. In germline, CDR1 is MDHEN, CDR2 SYDVKM. Findings of the study overall: Individuals who had graft-donor T cell macrochimerism had allografts that showed high graft-versus-host to host-versus-graft clonal ratios.

The assay was immunoSEQ multiplex PCR, and TCRdb's table has in-frame clones only and misses some. The sample shows roughly 25,000 clones, around two fifths of them seen only once. Here the sequenced sample was alloreactive CD4+ T cells from a mixed lymphocyte reaction culture, taken before intestinal transplant. Subset reported: CFSE-low proliferating T cells sorted from approximately 6-day pre-transplant mixed lymphocyte reaction (GvH or HvG direction). The receptor was derived from a human patient who received an intestinal transplant. The chain recombines TRBV28 with TRBJ2-7; 8 nucleotides align to TRBD2. Here the CDR3 reads CASSFVSGAGVNEQYF. The CDR3 DNA follows: TGTGCCAGCAGTTTCGTCTCTGGAGCGGGAGTCAACGAGCAGTACTTC.